This TCR beta chain was documented in a study of molecular identifiers for immune sequencing clone quantification. Study summary: RNA, taken in replicates from about 19,000 or 110,000 naive CD8 cells, was split five ways, with four sequenced. Notes on the study in general: Researchers reportedly could pick up spiked Jurkat TCR RNA from one cell mixed into approximately 1 million naive cells. Over 98% of effector molecules, yet under 1% of naive-cell molecules, were held by clones above 20 RNA copies.

The authors sorted naive CD8 T cells as CD8+CD4-CCR7+CD45RA+. This clonotype was observed a few times. The target antigen is unknown. Trimming took off 5 bases at V and 6 bases at J, with 14 bases between the two ends. CDR3 length: 13 amino acids. Germline assignment: CDR1 SQVTM and CDR2 ANQGSEA. In TCRdb, the PCR reads were re-called with MiXCR into one record per CDR3 protein. The profile covers just under 650,000 distinct CDR3 sequences, with 20% appearing a single time and under 0.95% taken by the ten largest. The chain has TRBV29-1 and TRBJ2-1; D possibly matches TRBD1 or TRBD2 (6 bases each). The TCR originated in a human donor in good health. Some libraries in this study had Jurkat cell RNA spiked in. The specimen sequenced was naive CD8+ T cells from blood, with Jurkat cell RNA spiked in. Regarding subset: FACS-sorted CD8+CD4-CCR7+CD45RA+ naive T cells. Written as DNA, the CDR3 is TGCAGCGTTTGGGGGGCGCGGGGCAATGAGCAGTTCTTC. This encodes CSVWGARGNEQFF.